What follows describes a single T cell receptor beta chain. Its antigen is undetermined. The data derive from a study of lymphopenia after photon versus proton radiotherapy. Profiling relied on immunoSEQ multiplex PCR, and the TCRdb table lists in-frame clones only, not all of them. Of some 7,000 clones in the sample, roughly 86% were seen once. Losses at the gene ends were 8 bases for V and 6 bases for J; bases not matched to a gene: 1. The CDR3 has 13 amino acids. CDR1 SNHLY and CDR2 FYNNEI come from the germline V gene. Findings and caveats of the study: In patients who died, overall survival fell as post-nadir TCR diversity dropped more. Only patients who died were analyzed for survival; proton advantage is unproven. Under photons, naive T cells and diversity fell while effector/memory populations rose.

V and J are TRBV2 and TRBJ1-6; the match to TRBD1 covers 10 bases. This clonotype was obtained from a man aged 30-40 years with gastric cancer. The starting material was peripheral blood, obtained from a patient treated with photon-based radiotherapy. CDR3 bases: TGTGCCAGCGGACAGGGGGGTAATTCACCCCTCCACTTT. Its translation: CASGQGGNSPLHF.